Presented here are 14 T cell receptor beta chains from one specimen sequenced in a study of Ad26.COV2.S vaccination and SARS-CoV-2 variants. Regarding treatment: around 19 received Ad26.COV2.S at low or high dose, single or two shots; roughly five received placebo; per-sample allocation not given. Samples came from day 63 after the first vaccine or placebo injection. The table came from immunoSEQ multiplex PCR; TCRdb's copy has only in-frame clones and leaves some out. The sample has around 450,000 clones; 88% are singletons. Sequencing used peripheral blood, obtained in a trial of Ad26.COV2.S vaccine versus placebo. All receptors derive from a person between 18 and 60 years old who received the Ad26.COV2.S COVID-19 vaccine or a placebo.

The V gene is TRBV9, the J gene TRBJ2-5; D tentatively reads TRBD1 or TRBD2 (7 bases each). Trimming removed 1 base from V and 5 bases from J, with 9 bases in between. CDR1 is SGDLS and CDR2 is YYNGEE in the germline V gene. The CDR3 length is 13 residues. CDR3 loop: CASSVQGGETQYF. CDR3 bases: TGTGCCAGCAGCGTACAGGGGGGGGAGACCCAGTACTTC.

The J gene is TRBJ2-1, the V gene TRBV3-1 (or the pseudogene TRBV3-2); 7 bases map to TRBD2. The germline gives CDR1 LGHDT, CDR2 YNNKEL (reference sequence). The V gene end was trimmed by 3 bases and the J gene end by 3 bases; junction bases not matched to a gene: 11. This CDR3 contains 17 residues. The CDR3 sequence is CASSHASERGRYNEQFF. In DNA form, the CDR3 reads TGTGCCAGCAGCCACGCCAGCGAGCGGGGCCGCTACAATGAGCAGTTCTTC.

The CDR3 sequence is CASSAIAVRHPSYEQYF. CDR3 DNA sequence: TGTGCCAGCAGCGCCATTGCCGTGAGACACCCCTCCTACGAGCAGTACTTC. The J gene is TRBJ2-7, the V gene TRBV11-2; D is ambiguous. The CDR3 sequence is 17 residues long. CDR1 SGHAT and CDR2 FQNNGV come from the germline V gene. V was clipped by 5 bases and J by 0 bases, with 20 bases between them.

V usage is TRBV5-1 and J usage is TRBJ1-4; D gene uncertain. Germline loops: CDR1 SGHRS, CDR2 YFSETQ. Trimming stripped 0 bases from V and 5 bases from J, with 5 bases between. The CDR3 consists of 13 residues. The CDR3 spells CASSLAGNEKLFF. In DNA, the CDR3 is TGCGCCAGCAGCTTGGCGGGGAATGAAAAACTGTTTTTT.

This chain joins TRBV5-6 and TRBJ1-2, with D unresolved. The CDR3 extends over 14 amino acids. Looked up from germline, CDR1 is SGHDT and CDR2 is YYEEEE. Trimming stripped 1 base from V and 3 bases from J, with 10 bases between. The CDR3, as DNA: TGTGCCAGCAGCTTGCTCTCACGGGACTATGGCTACACCTTC. Translation gives CASSLLSRDYGYTF.

The genes are TRBV5-1 and TRBJ1-2; TRBD1 might be the D (6 bases). Germline V gene sequence: CDR1 SGHRS, CDR2 YFSETQ. This CDR3 contains 17 residues. V was pared by 0 bases and J by 0 bases, with 15 bases between. The DNA for the CDR3 is TGCGCCAGCAGCTTGGCGGTCTGGGGGGCGCCTAACTATGGCTACACCTTC. It is translated as CASSLAVWGAPNYGYTF.

This chain uses TRBV27 with TRBJ2-7; 8 bases match TRBD1. This CDR3 comprises 16 residues. CDR1 and CDR2 from the germline V gene are MNHEY and SMNVEV (reference sequence). Trimming cost V 4 bases and J 3 bases; bases outside gene matches: 11. CDR3 nucleotides: TGTGCCAGCAGTTCGAGCACGGGACAGGCCCGCTACGAGCAGTACTTC. This encodes CASSSSTGQARYEQYF.

The J gene is TRBJ2-7, the V gene TRBV3-1 (or the pseudogene TRBV3-2); maybe TRBD2 (6 bases). CDR3 length: 19 residues. Per the germline V gene, CDR1 is LGHDT and CDR2 is YNNKEL (reference sequence). V was clipped by 0 bases and J by 0 bases, with 21 bases between them. The CDR3 region has the DNA TGTGCCAGCAGCCAAGAAGGCCGAGAACGTCCGACTAGCTCCTACGAGCAGTACTTC. Its translation is CASSQEGRERPTSSYEQYF.

The V call is TRBV7-2, the J call TRBJ1-2; tentatively, D is TRBD1 (6 bases). Per the germline V gene, CDR1 is SGHTA and CDR2 is FQGNSA. The CDR3 runs 13 residues. Trimming removed 3 bases from V and 2 bases from J, with 7 bases in between. CDR3 DNA: TGTGCCAGCAGCTTTGGGGGCAACTATGGCTACACCTTC. Amino acids: CASSFGGNYGYTF.

V is TRBV7-3 and J is TRBJ2-2, with D unclear. V was shortened by 2 bases and J by 6 bases, with 10 bases between the two germline ends. The CDR3 contains 14 residues. Per germline, CDR1 SGHTA and CDR2 FQGTGA. This chain's CDR3 is CASSLSGAPGELFF. CDR3 sequence (DNA): TGTGCCAGCAGCTTATCCGGAGCCCCCGGGGAGCTGTTTTTT.

The chain joins TRBV11-2 to TRBJ2-7; D gene ambiguous. V dropped 0 bases and J dropped 2 bases, with 8 bases sitting between them. The germline V gene encodes CDR1 SGHAT and CDR2 FQNNGV. The CDR3 contains 14 residues. CDR3 bases: TGTGCCAGCAGCTTAGATGCAGGAGCCTACGAGCAGTACTTC. It codes for CASSLDAGAYEQYF.

The chain carries TRBV7-9 and TRBJ1-2, with 8 bases aligning to TRBD1. Germline lookup yields CDR1 SEHNR and CDR2 FQNEAQ (reference sequence). The J segment lost 8 bases and the V segment lost 5 bases, leaving 10 bases of the junction unmatched. The CDR3 loop spans 14 amino acids. CDR3 DNA: TGTGCCAGCAGCGGTACGACAGGGGTGAAGGGCTACACCTTC. Its translation: CASSGTTGVKGYTF.

The V call is TRBV5-1, the J call TRBJ2-5; TRBD2 aligns across 9 bases. V dropped 4 bases and J dropped 1; count of bases not matched to a gene: 5. Germline lookup yields CDR1 SGHRS and CDR2 YFSETQ. The length of the CDR3 is 15 residues. CDR3 in DNA: TGCGCCAGCAGCCCCCCGACTAGCGGCCAAGAGACCCAGTACTTC. It is translated as CASSPPTSGQETQYF.

Comments on this clone: This sample includes further DNA sequences coding for the same CDR3. The rearrangement uses TRBV5-1 and TRBJ2-7; TRBD1 matches 7 bases. The trim removed 4 bases at V and 4 bases at J, leaving 2 bases unmatched. The CDR3 covers 12 residues. CDR1 and CDR2 (germline): SGHRS, YFSETQ. This chain's CDR3 is CASSGDSYEQYF. The CDR3 bases are TGCGCCAGCAGCGGGGACAGTTACGAGCAGTACTTC.